The rows below give T cell receptor beta chains drawn from one sample of a study of immune characterization of retroperitoneal liposarcoma. TCRdb redid the calling of the PCR reads with MiXCR, one entry per CDR3 protein. The data hold approximately 10,000 distinct CDR3 sequences, with about 27% observed a single time. Sequenced input: tumor tissue. All receptors come from a female donor with retroperitoneal liposarcoma. The CDR3 runs from the conserved cysteine through the conserved F or W. The D gene is left open where the match is weak. A clone size is listed for some rows: how often the clone was seen (once, few, many), or a class if it is expanded.

D gene: .
J gene: TRBJ1-2
V gene: TRBV6-2/TRBV6-3
clone size: .
CDR3 protein: CASSYSLQGEGYTF
CDR3 DNA: TGTGCCAGCAGTTACTCGTTACAGGGTGAGGGCTACACCTTC

D gene: TRBD2
J gene: TRBJ2-5
V gene: TRBV12-3/TRBV12-4
clone size: medium-sized
CDR3 protein: CASRLAGVSDEQYF
CDR3 DNA: TGTGCCAGCAGACTAGCGGGAGTGAGTGATGAGCAGTACTTC

D gene: TRBD2
J gene: TRBJ2-1
V gene: TRBV11-1
clone size: .
CDR3 protein: CASSRTSRTYEQFF
CDR3 DNA: TGTGCCAGCAGCCGGACTAGCAGAACCTACGAGCAGTTCTTC

D gene: .
J gene: TRBJ2-7
V gene: TRBV6-1
clone size: medium-sized
CDR3 protein: CASSEVNRAYEQYF
CDR3 DNA: TGTGCCAGCAGTGAAGTCAACAGGGCCTACGAGCAGTACTTC

D gene: TRBD1
J gene: TRBJ1-6
V gene: TRBV10-3
clone size: few
CDR3 protein: CAISPTGDNNSPLHF
CDR3 DNA: TGTGCCATCAGCCCCACAGGGGATAATAATTCACCCCTCCACTTT

D gene: TRBD2
J gene: TRBJ2-4
V gene: TRBV6-6
clone size: .
CDR3 protein: CASSYSRTSGNEQYF
CDR3 DNA: TGTGCCAGCAGTTACTCTAGGACTAGCGGCAATGAGCAGTACTTC

D gene: .
J gene: TRBJ2-4
V gene: TRBV7-8
clone size: few
CDR3 protein: CASSLAPGRDENIQYF
CDR3 DNA: TGTGCCAGCAGCTTAGCGCCAGGACGCGACGAAAACATTCAGTACTTC

D gene: .
J gene: TRBJ2-1
V gene: TRBV7-6
clone size: .
CDR3 protein: CASGLVSAGASYNEQFF
CDR3 DNA: TGTGCCAGCGGCTTAGTGTCGGCAGGGGCCTCCTACAATGAGCAGTTCTTC

D gene: .
J gene: TRBJ2-3
V gene: TRBV12-3/TRBV12-4
clone size: medium-sized
CDR3 protein: CASSPRVGGTDTQYF
CDR3 DNA: TGTGCCAGCAGCCCAAGGGTGGGAGGCACAGATACGCAGTATTTT

D gene: TRBD2
J gene: TRBJ2-7
V gene: TRBV27
clone size: .
CDR3 protein: CASSSASGATYEQYF
CDR3 DNA: TGTGCCAGCAGTTCGGCTAGCGGGGCGACTTACGAGCAGTACTTC

D gene: .
J gene: TRBJ2-1
V gene: TRBV12-3/TRBV12-4
clone size: many
CDR3 protein: CASTGTNNEQFF
CDR3 DNA: TGTGCCAGCACCGGGACCAACAATGAGCAGTTCTTC

D gene: .
J gene: TRBJ2-3
V gene: TRBV11-2
clone size: .
CDR3 protein: CASSLYGGTDTQYF
CDR3 DNA: TGTGCCAGCAGCTTATATGGAGGCACAGATACGCAGTATTTT